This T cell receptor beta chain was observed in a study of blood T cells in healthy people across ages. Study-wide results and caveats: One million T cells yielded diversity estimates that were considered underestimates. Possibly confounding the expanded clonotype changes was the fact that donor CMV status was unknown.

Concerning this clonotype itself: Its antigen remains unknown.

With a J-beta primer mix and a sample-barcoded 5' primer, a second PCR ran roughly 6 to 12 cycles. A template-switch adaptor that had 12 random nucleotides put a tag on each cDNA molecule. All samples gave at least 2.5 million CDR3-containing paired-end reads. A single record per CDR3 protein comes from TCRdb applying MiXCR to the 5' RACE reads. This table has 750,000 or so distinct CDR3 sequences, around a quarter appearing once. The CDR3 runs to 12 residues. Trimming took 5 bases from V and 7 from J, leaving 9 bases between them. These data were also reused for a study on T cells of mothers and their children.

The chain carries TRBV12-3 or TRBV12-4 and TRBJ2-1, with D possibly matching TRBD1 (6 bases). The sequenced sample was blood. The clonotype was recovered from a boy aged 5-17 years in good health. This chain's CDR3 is CASSRGFNEQFF. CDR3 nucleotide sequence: TGTGCCAGCAGTAGGGGGTTTAATGAGCAGTTCTTC.